Each of the 23 T cell receptor beta chains below was sequenced from the same sample in a study of CD8 T cells in Susac syndrome. Reverse transcription of roughly 0.5 to 1 ug RNA was carried out with random hexamers. From the immunoSEQ multiplex PCR reads, TCRdb called clonotypes with MiXCR, one entry per CDR3 protein. The sample carries around 180,000 distinct CDR3 sequences, roughly 95% recorded once. Sequences were obtained from CD8+ T cells from PBMCs. The receptors were gathered from a human donor with multiple sclerosis.

The chain has TRBV23-1 and TRBJ1-4; no firm D call. TRBV23-1 is marked as an open reading frame, function uncertain. V lost 6 bases and J 8 bases, leaving 34 bases between the germline ends. The CDR3 consists of 20 residues. The CDR3: CASSRFFPKQRRKKEEKLFF. Written as DNA, the CDR3 is TGCGCCAGCAGCCGCTTTTTTCCCAAACAACGAAGAAAGAAGGAAGAAAAACTGTTTTTT.

The V gene is TRBV30, the J gene TRBJ2-7; D uncertain. There are 16 residues in the CDR3. CDR1 is GTSNPN and CDR2 is SVGIG in the germline V gene (reference sequence). V was clipped by 3 bases and J by 2 bases, with 20 bases between them. CDR3 amino acids: CAWSVSRIPSPYEQYF. CDR3 DNA: TGTGCCTGGAGCGTATCGAGGATTCCGTCTCCCTACGAGCAGTACTTC.

This chain uses TRBV6-5 with TRBJ2-1; tentative D call: TRBD1 (5 bases). CDR1 MNHEY and CDR2 SVGAGI come from the germline V gene. V was pared by 4 bases and J by 1 base, with 8 bases between. The CDR3 runs 14 residues. The CDR3, as DNA: TGTGCCAGCAGTTTAACAGGTTCCTACAATGAGCAGTTCTTC. It translates to CASSLTGSYNEQFF.

The rearrangement joins TRBV20-1 to TRBJ1-2, with TRBD1 matching over 8 bases. Germline CDR1 and CDR2: DFQATT and SNEGSKA (reference sequence). J gave up 6 bases and V 2 bases, and 8 bases lay outside the gene matches. The CDR3 totals 14 residues. CDR3 region: CSARTTGTGNGYTF. The CDR3 nucleotides read TGCAGTGCTAGAACGACCGGGACAGGAAATGGCTACACCTTC.

This chain uses TRBV13 with TRBJ2-5, with D perhaps TRBD2 (6 bases). V lost 1 base to trimming and J lost 2 bases, with 11 bases between them. The CDR3 is 15 amino acids. CDR1 and CDR2 (germline): PRHDT, FYEKMQ (reference sequence). As DNA, the CDR3 is TGTGCCAGCAGCTTAGTGGGGACTGAACAAGAGACCCAGTACTTC. It codes for CASSLVGTEQETQYF.

The V call is TRBV29-1, the J call TRBJ2-7; TRBD2 matches at 10 bases. This CDR3 region has 14 residues. The ends lost 6 bases at V and 3 bases at J; junction bases unmatched: 8. Germline CDR1 and CDR2: SQVTM and ANQGSEA. This CDR3 reads CSVTGTSVNYEQYF. The CDR3 bases are TGCAGCGTAACCGGGACTAGCGTCAACTACGAGCAGTACTTC.

The CDR3 DNA sequence: TGTGCCTGGAGTGTGGGTGGGAGAAGAAGCGAGCAGTACTTC. The encoded protein is CAWSVGGRRSEQYF. The rearrangement links TRBV30 to TRBJ2-7; tentative D call: TRBD2 (5 bases). Trimming removed 0 bases at V and 6 bases at J, with 15 bases between. Per the germline V gene, CDR1 is GTSNPN and CDR2 is SVGIG (reference sequence). This CDR3 has 14 residues.

A single count supports this clonotype. V usage is TRBV20-1 and J usage is TRBJ2-7; 7 bases are a match to TRBD2. The CDR3 spans 16 residues. Germline trimming cut 3 bases from V and 3 bases from J; bases unmatched to any gene: 14. Germline V CDR1 and CDR2: DFQATT, SNEGSKA (reference sequence). CDR3 residues: CSASGVRPSGGYEQYF. CDR3 sequence (DNA): TGCAGTGCTAGCGGGGTTCGGCCTAGCGGTGGCTACGAGCAGTACTTC.

In this sample, this clonotype turned up once. The chain carries TRBV27 and TRBJ1-1; weak D call: TRBD1 (5 bases). Germline V gives CDR1 MNHEY, CDR2 SMNVEV (reference sequence). The CDR3 sequence is 16 residues long. V gave up 6 bases and J gave up 3 bases, with 20 bases separating them. The CDR3, as DNA: TGTGCCAGCAGAATCGGGACGGGCTCGGGGGACACTGAAGCTTTCTTT. Amino acid sequence: CASRIGTGSGDTEAFF.

The chain carries TRBV15 and TRBJ1-1; the D is unclear. Trimming shortened V by 3 bases and J by 4 bases, and 12 bases separated the two germline ends. The CDR3 consists of 14 residues. Looked up from germline, CDR1 is LNHNV and CDR2 is YYDKDF (reference sequence). This CDR3 reads CATSRESDGTEAFF. CDR3 DNA sequence: TGTGCCACCAGCAGGGAATCGGACGGCACTGAAGCTTTCTTT.

The chain is built from TRBV5-1 and TRBJ2-2; TRBD2 aligns across 10 bases. Germline V gene sequence: CDR1 SGHRS, CDR2 YFSETQ. The CDR3 totals 15 residues. The junction had 10 bases not matched to a gene; V was cut back by 7 bases and J by 7 bases. The DNA for the CDR3 is TGCGCCAGCGGACTAGCGGAGCTGGTTATCGGGGAGCTGTTTTTT. It is translated as CASGLAELVIGELFF.

The V gene is TRBV7-9, the J gene TRBJ2-3; 7 positions match TRBD2. Losses at the gene ends were 5 bases for V and 2 bases for J; bases not matched to a gene: 7. This CDR3 has 15 amino acids. Germline assignment: CDR1 SEHNR and CDR2 FQNEAQ (reference sequence). The CDR3 here is CASSPLAELTDTQYF. The CDR3 DNA sequence: TGTGCCAGCAGCCCGCTAGCGGAGCTCACAGATACGCAGTATTTT.

The chain uses TRBV11-1 and TRBJ2-7, with D perhaps TRBD1 (6 bases). The CDR3 is 14 amino acids. The V end lost 3 bases, the J end lost 0 bases, and 9 bases lay between the germline ends. In germline, CDR1 is SGHAT, CDR2 FQDESV (reference sequence). Here the CDR3 reads CASSFGGNSYEQYF. CDR3 nucleotide sequence: TGTGCCAGCAGCTTTGGGGGCAACTCCTACGAGCAGTACTTC. Variable domain in full (rest from reference TRBV11-1 and TRBJ2-7): EAEVAQSPRYKITEKSQAVAFWCDPISGHATLYWYRQILGQGPELLVQFQDESVVDDSQLPKDRFSAERLKGVDSTLKIQPAELGDSAMYLCASSFGGNSYEQYFGPGTRLTVT.

The rearrangement links TRBV28 to TRBJ1-5; no clear D gene. CDR3 length equals 14 residues. Per germline, CDR1 MDHEN and CDR2 SYDVKM. Trimming took 5 bases from V and 3 from J, leaving 11 bases between them. The CDR3 sequence: CASSPRADNQPQHF. Here the CDR3 DNA reads TGTGCCAGCAGTCCACGCGCGGACAATCAGCCCCAGCATTTT.

The chain couples TRBV29-1 to TRBJ2-6, with D possibly being TRBD2 (6 bases). Trimming removed 4 bases from V and 1 base from J, with 8 bases in between. Germline assignment: CDR1 SQVTM and CDR2 ANQGSEA. The CDR3 length is 14 residues. The DNA for the CDR3 is TGCAGCGTTGTGGGGGGTTCTGGGGCCAACGTCCTGACTTTC. Translated, it gives CSVVGGSGANVLTF.

The sample holds one count of this clonotype. The genes are TRBV20-1 and TRBJ1-2, with a possible D match to TRBD1 (6 bases). This CDR3 is built from 13 residues. Germline CDR1 DFQATT, CDR2 SNEGSKA (reference sequence). The CDR3 bases are TGCGCGGGGGCGGAGTACTGGGACTATGGCTACACCTTC. It yields the protein CAGAEYWDYGYTF.

J is TRBJ2-1 and V is TRBV7-2; D remains unclear. The length of the CDR3 is 14 residues. The germline CDR1 and CDR2 sequences are SGHTA and FQGNSA. V was shortened by 1 base and J by 4 bases, with 8 bases between the two germline ends. The CDR3 DNA is TGTGCCAGCAGCTTAGGTTCTAGGTACAATGAGCAGTTCTTC. As protein: CASSLGSRYNEQFF.

V is TRBV20-1 and J is TRBJ2-7, with 12 bases fitting TRBD2. V lost 3 bases and J lost 3; bases outside the gene matches: 3. The CDR3 consists of 14 residues. CDR1 is DFQATT, CDR2 SNEGSKA, per germline (reference sequence). In nucleotides, the CDR3 is TGCAGTGCTAGGCCACTAGCGGGGGGCTACGAGCAGTACTTC. Amino acid sequence: CSARPLAGGYEQYF.

The V and J genes are TRBV19 and TRBJ1-4; the D is unclear. The CDR3 consists of 14 residues. With 5 bases removed from V and 12 bases from J, the gap between germline ends came to 19 bases. Germline assignment: CDR1 LNHDA and CDR2 SQIVND (reference sequence). The CDR3 nucleotides read TGTGCCAGTAGTCCCGACCTAAACGGCGGGGAACTGTTTTTT. It encodes CASSPDLNGGELFF.

This sequence joins TRBV5-1 and TRBJ1-2; 10 bases are a match to TRBD1. The CDR3 is made up of 14 amino acids. Germline values: CDR1 SGHRS, CDR2 YFSETQ. J was trimmed by 3 bases and V by 7 bases; bases with no gene match: 6. The CDR3 spells CASSSGTGDYGYTF. The CDR3 DNA sequence: TGCGCCAGCTCATCCGGGACAGGGGACTATGGCTACACCTTC.

V is TRBV27 and J is TRBJ2-3, with D tentatively TRBD2 (5 bases). CDR1 MNHEY and CDR2 SMNVEV come from the germline V gene (reference sequence). Trimming shortened V by 4 bases and J by 1 base, and 15 bases separated the two germline ends. The CDR3 is made up of 16 amino acids. CDR3 bases: TGTGCCAGCAGTTCCCTCGAGACTACGGGCACAGATACGCAGTATTTT. It translates to CASSSLETTGTDTQYF.

The chain employs TRBV7-9 and TRBJ2-5; D is uncertain. Germline loops: CDR1 SEHNR, CDR2 FQNEAQ (reference sequence). V was cut by 5 bases and J by 5 bases, with 9 bases left in between. The CDR3 covers 12 residues. The CDR3 protein is CASSKRRETQYF. The CDR3 nucleotides read TGTGCCAGCAGCAAAAGACGGGAGACCCAGTACTTC.

The chain is built from TRBV28 and TRBJ1-5; 9 positions agree with TRBD1. This CDR3 spans 16 amino acids. The germline CDR1 and CDR2 sequences are MDHEN and SYDVKM. V lost 4 bases to trimming and J lost 0 bases; unmatched junction nucleotides: 4. CDR3 loop: CASSWGQGYSNQPQHF. CDR3 bases: TGTGCCAGCAGTTGGGGACAGGGCTATAGCAATCAGCCCCAGCATTTT.